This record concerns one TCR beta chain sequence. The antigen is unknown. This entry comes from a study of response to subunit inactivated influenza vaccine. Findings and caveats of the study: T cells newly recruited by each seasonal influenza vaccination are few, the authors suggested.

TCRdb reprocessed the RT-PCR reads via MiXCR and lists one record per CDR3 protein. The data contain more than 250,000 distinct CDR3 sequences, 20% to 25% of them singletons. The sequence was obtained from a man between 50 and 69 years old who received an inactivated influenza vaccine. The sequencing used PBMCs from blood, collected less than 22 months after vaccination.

DNA for the CDR3: TGCGCCAGCAGCCATCTGGCGGGACAGGGGGCCTACGAGCAGTACTTC. Translating it yields CASSHLAGQGAYEQYF. The rearrangement links TRBV4-3 to TRBJ2-7; 11 bases map to TRBD1. Germline V gene data show CDR1 as LGHNA and CDR2 as YSLEER. Unmatched junction bases numbered 6, after V lost 3 bases and J lost 2 bases. The CDR3 consists of 16 residues.